Included here is one T cell receptor beta chain sequence, with context. The record originates from a study of blood T cell repertoires in COVID-19. This table comes from immunoSEQ multiplex PCR, and its TCRdb copy is limited to in-frame clones, with some not included. The sample includes about 330,000 clones, roughly 82% of them seen just once. Per the germline V gene, CDR1 is SGDLS and CDR2 is YYNGEE. The ends were cut back, 2 bases at V and 3 bases at J, with 14 bases in the middle. CDR3 length: 15 amino acids. The source of this sequence is a woman aged 50 to 60 with acute or convalescent COVID-19. Sequenced input: peripheral blood. This chain links TRBV9 with TRBJ1-1, with D perhaps matching TRBD1 (5 bases). CDR3 loop: CASSVQGRDDTEAFF. The CDR3 nucleotides are TGTGCCAGCAGCGTGCAGGGAAGAGATGACACTGAAGCTTTCTTT.